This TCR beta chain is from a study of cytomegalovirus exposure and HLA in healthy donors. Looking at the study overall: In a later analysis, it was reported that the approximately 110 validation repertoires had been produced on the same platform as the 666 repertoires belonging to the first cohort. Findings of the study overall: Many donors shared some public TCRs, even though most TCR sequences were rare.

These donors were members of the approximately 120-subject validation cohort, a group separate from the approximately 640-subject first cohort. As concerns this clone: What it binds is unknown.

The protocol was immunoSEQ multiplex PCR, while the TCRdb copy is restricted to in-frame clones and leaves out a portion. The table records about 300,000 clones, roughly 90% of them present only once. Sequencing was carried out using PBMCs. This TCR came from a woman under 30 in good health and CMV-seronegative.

This CDR3 is CASSQDGGRGIYEQYF. The CDR3 DNA follows: TGCGCCAGCAGCCAAGACGGGGGGAGGGGTATCTACGAGCAGTACTTC. The rearrangement uses TRBV4-3 and TRBJ2-7, with 7 bases that match TRBD2. The V gene end was trimmed by 0 bases and the J gene end by 3 bases; junction bases not matched to a gene: 8. The CDR3 totals 16 residues. The V gene's germline CDR1 is LGHNA and CDR2 YSLEER.